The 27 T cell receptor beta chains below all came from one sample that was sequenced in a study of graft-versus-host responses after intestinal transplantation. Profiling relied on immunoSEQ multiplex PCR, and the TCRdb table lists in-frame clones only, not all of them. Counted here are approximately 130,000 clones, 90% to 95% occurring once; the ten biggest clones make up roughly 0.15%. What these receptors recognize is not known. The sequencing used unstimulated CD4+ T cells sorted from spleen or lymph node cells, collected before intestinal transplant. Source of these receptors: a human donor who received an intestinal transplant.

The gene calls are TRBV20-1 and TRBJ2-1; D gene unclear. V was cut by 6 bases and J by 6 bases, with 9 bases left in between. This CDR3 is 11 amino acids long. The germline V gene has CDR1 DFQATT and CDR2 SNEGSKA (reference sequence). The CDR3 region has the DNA TGCAGTGCCCTGAGAGGCAATGAGCAGTTCTTC. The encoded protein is CSALRGNEQFF.

The CDR3 sequence is CASSEVWAGELFF. In DNA, the CDR3 is TGTGCCAGCAGTGAAGTATGGGCCGGGGAGCTGTTTTTT. The chain uses TRBV2 and TRBJ2-2; D gene unclear. The CDR3 has 13 amino acids. The V and J ends lost 1 base and 6 bases respectively, with 6 bases between them. The V gene's germline CDR1 is SNHLY and CDR2 FYNNEI.

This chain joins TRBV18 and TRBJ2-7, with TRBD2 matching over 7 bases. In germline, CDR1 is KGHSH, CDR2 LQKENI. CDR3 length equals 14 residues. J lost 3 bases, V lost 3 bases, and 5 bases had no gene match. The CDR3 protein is CASSPGGSYYEQYF. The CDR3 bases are TGTGCCAGCTCACCGGGGGGGTCTTACTACGAGCAGTACTTC. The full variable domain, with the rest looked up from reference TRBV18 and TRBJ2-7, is NAGVMQNPRHLVRRRGQEARLRCSPMKGHSHVYWYRQLPEEGLKFMVYLQKENIIDESGMPKERFSAEFPKEGPSILRIQQVVRGDSAAYFCASSPGGSYYEQYFGPGTRLTVT.

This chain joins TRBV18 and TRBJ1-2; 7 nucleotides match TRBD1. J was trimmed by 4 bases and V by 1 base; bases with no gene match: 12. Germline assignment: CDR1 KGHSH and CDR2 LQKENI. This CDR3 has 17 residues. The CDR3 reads CASSPLSDRVGGYGYTF. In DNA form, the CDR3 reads TGTGCCAGCTCACCACTGAGCGACAGGGTAGGAGGCTATGGCTACACCTTC.

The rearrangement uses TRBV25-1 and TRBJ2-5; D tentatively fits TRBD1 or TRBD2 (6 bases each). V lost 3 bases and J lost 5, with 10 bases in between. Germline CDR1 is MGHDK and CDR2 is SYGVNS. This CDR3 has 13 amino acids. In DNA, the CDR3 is TGTGCCAGCAGTGAGGGGGGCAGGGAGACCCAGTACTTC. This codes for CASSEGGRETQYF.

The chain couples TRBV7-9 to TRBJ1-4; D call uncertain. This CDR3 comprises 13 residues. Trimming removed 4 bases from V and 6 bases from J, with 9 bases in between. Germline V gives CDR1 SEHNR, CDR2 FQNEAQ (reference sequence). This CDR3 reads CASSSPPHEKLFF. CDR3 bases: TGTGCCAGCAGCTCCCCGCCCCATGAAAAACTGTTTTTT.

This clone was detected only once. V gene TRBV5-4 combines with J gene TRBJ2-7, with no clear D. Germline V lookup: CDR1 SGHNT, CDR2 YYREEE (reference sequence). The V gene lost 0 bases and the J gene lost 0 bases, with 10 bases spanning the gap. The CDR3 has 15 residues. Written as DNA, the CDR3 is TGTGCCAGCAGCTTGGCCGCAGGTAACTCCTACGAGCAGTACTTC. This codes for CASSLAAGNSYEQYF.

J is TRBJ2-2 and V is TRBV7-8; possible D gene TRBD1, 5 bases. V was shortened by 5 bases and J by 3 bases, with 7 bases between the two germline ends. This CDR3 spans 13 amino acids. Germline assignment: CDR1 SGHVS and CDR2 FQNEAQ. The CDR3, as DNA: TGTGCCAGCAGCCCCAGGGACACCGGGGAGCTGTTTTTT. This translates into CASSPRDTGELFF.

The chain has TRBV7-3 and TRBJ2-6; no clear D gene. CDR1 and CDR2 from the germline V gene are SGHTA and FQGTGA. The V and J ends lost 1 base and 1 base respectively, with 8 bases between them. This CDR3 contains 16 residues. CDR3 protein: CASSLRMISGANVLTF. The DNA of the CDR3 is TGTGCCAGCAGCTTAAGGATGATATCTGGGGCCAACGTCCTGACTTTC. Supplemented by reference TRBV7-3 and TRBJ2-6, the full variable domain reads GAGVSQTPSNKVTEKGKYVELRCDPISGHTALYWYRQSLGQGPEFLIYFQGTGAADDSGLPNDRFFAVRPEGSVSTLKIQRTERGDSAVYLCASSLRMISGANVLTFGAGSRLTVL.

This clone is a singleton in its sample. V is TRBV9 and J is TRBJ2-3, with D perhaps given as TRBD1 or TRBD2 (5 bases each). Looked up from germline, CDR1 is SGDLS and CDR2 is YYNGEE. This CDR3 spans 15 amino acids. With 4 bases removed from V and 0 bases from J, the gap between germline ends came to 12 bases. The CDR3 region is CASSPSWGSTDTQYF. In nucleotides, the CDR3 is TGTGCCAGCAGCCCCTCGTGGGGGAGCACAGATACGCAGTATTTT.

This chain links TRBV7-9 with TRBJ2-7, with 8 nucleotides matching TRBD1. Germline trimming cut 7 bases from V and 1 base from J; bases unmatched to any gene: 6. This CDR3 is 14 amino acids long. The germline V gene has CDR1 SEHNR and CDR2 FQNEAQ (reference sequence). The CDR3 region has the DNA TGTGCCAGCACCTTTACAGGGGGGTCCTACGAGCAGTACTTC. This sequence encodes CASTFTGGSYEQYF.

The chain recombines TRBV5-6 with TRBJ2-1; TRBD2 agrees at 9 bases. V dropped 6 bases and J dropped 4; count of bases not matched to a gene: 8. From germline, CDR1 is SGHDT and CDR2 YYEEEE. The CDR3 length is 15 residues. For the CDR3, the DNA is TGTGCCAGCAACGTCCGGCGGGGGGGTTACAATGAGCAGTTCTTC. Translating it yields CASNVRRGGYNEQFF. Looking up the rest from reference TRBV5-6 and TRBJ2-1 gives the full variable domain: DAGVTQSPTHLIKTRGQQVTLRCSPKSGHDTVSWYQQALGQGPQFIFQYYEEEERQRGNFPDRFSGHQFPNYSSELNVNALLLGDSALYLCASNVRRGGYNEQFFGPGTRLTVL.

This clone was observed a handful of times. The CDR3 nucleotides read TGTGCCAGCTCACCACAGGGGGCAGAGGAAAAACTGTTTTTT. Translating it yields CASSPQGAEEKLFF. The V and J genes are TRBV18 and TRBJ1-4, with 7 bases matching TRBD1. This CDR3 region has 14 residues. The germline gives CDR1 KGHSH, CDR2 LQKENI. V gave up 1 base and J gave up 8 bases; unmatched junction bases: 4.

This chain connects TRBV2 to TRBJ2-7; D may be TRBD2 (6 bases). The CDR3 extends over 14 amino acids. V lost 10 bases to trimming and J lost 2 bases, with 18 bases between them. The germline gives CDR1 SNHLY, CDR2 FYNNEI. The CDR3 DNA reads TGTGCCACCGCGCCACCGGGACTGACCTACGAGCAGTACTTC. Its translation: CATAPPGLTYEQYF.

The CDR3 sequence: CASSIYRGLLNTEAFF. CDR3 DNA sequence: TGTGCCAGTAGTATCTACAGGGGGCTGTTGAACACTGAAGCTTTCTTT. V gene TRBV19 combines with J gene TRBJ1-1; the match to TRBD1 covers 9 bases. Germline V gene data show CDR1 as LNHDA and CDR2 as SQIVND (reference sequence). This CDR3 region has 16 residues. V dropped 3 bases and J dropped 0; count of bases not matched to a gene: 5.

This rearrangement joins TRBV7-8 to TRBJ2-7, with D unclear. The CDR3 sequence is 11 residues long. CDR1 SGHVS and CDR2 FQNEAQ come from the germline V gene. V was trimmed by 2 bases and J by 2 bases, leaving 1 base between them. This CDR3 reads CASSLTYEQYF. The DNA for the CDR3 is TGTGCCAGCAGCTTAACCTACGAGCAGTACTTC.

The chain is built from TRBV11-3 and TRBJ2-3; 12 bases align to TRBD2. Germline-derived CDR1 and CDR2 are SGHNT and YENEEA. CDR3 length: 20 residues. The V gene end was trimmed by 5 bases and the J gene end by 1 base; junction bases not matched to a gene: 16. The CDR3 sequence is CASSARLSGLAGSGTDTQYF. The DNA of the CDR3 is TGTGCCAGCAGCGCCCGACTATCGGGACTAGCGGGTTCGGGCACAGATACGCAGTATTTT.

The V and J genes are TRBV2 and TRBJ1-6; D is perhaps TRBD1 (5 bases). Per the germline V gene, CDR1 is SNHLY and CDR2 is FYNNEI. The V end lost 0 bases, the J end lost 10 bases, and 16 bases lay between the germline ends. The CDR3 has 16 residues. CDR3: CASSEALGEGGSPLHF. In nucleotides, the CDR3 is TGTGCCAGCAGTGAAGCGTTGGGGGAGGGTGGCTCACCCCTCCACTTT.

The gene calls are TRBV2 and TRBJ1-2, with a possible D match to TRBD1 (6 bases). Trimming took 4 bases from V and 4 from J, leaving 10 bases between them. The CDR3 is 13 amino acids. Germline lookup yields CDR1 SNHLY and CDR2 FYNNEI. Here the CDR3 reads CASSVGGPYGYTF. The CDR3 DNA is TGTGCCAGCAGTGTGGGGGGGCCCTATGGCTACACCTTC.

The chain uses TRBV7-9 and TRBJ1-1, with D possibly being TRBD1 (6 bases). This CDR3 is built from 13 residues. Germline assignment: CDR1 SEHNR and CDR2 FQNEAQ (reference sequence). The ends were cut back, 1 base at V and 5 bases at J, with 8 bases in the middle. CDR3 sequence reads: CASSLGGGTEAFF. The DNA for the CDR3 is TGTGCCAGCAGCTTAGGAGGGGGGACTGAAGCTTTCTTT.

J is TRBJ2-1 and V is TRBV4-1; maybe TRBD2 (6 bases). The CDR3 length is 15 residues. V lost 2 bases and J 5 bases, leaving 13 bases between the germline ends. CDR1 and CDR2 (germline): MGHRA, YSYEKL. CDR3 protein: CASSQWRTTNNEQFF. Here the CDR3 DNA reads TGCGCCAGCAGCCAATGGAGGACTACAAACAATGAGCAGTTCTTC.

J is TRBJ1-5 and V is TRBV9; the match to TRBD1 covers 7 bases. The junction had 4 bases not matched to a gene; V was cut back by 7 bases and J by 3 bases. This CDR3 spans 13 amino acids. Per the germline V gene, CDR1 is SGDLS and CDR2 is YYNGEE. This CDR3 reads CASRDRSNQPQHF. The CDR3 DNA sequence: TGTGCCAGCCGGGACAGATCCAATCAGCCCCAGCATTTT.

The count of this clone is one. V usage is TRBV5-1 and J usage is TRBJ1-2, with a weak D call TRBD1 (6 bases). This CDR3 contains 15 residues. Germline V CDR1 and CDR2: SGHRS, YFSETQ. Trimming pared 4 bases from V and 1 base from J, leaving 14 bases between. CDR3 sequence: CASSGNREYNYGYTF. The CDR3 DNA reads TGCGCCAGCAGCGGGAACAGGGAGTATAACTATGGCTACACCTTC. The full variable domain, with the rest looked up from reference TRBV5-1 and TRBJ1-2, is KAGVTQTPRYLIKTRGQQVTLSCSPISGHRSVSWYQQTPGQGLQFLFEYFSETQRNKGNFPGRFSGRQFSNSRSEMNVSTLELGDSALYLCASSGNREYNYGYTFGSGTRLTVV.

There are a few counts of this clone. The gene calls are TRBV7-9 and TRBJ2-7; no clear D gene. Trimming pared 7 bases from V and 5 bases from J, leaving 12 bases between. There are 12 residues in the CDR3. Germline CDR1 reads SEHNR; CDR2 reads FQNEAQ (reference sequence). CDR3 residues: CASTSGVNEQYF. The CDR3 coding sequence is TGTGCCAGCACCTCTGGGGTAAACGAGCAGTACTTC.

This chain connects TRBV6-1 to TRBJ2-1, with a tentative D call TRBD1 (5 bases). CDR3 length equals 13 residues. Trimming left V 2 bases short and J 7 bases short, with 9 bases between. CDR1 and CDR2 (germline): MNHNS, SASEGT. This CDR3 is CASSELGVNEQFF. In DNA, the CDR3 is TGTGCCAGCAGTGAATTAGGGGTTAATGAGCAGTTCTTC.

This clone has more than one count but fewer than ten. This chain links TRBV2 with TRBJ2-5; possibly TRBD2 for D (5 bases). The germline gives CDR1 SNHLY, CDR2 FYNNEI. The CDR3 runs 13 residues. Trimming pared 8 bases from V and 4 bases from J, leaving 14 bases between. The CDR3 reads CASCGLPGETQYF. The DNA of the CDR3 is TGTGCCAGCTGCGGACTGCCGGGAGAGACCCAGTACTTC. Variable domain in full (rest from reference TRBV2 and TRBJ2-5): EPEVTQTPSHQVTQMGQEVILRCVPISNHLYFYWYRQILGQKVEFLVSFYNNEISEKSEIFDDQFSVERPDGSNFTLKIRSTKLEDSAMYFCASCGLPGETQYFGPGTRLLVL.

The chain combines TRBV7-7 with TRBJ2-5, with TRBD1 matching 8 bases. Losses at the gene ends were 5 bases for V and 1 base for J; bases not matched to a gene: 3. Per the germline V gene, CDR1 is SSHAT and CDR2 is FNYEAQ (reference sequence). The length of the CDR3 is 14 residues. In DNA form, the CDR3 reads TGTGCCAGCAGCGCGGGGACAGGCCAAGAGACCCAGTACTTC. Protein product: CASSAGTGQETQYF.